One sample yielded the 8 T cell receptor beta chains listed below, sequenced in a study of cytomegalovirus exposure and HLA in healthy donors. Primers included in the PCR were 60 Vbeta and 13 Jbeta primers. Only in-frame clones appear in the TCRdb table, and some are missing; sequencing was by immunoSEQ multiplex PCR. The profile shows 130,000 to 150,000 clones, around 83% of them singletons. The sequenced material came from PBMCs. These receptors came from a male donor in good health and CMV-seropositive.

The rearrangement uses TRBV11-3 and TRBJ2-5; 10 bases agree with TRBD2. Germline-derived CDR1 and CDR2 are SGHNT and YENEEA. This CDR3 has 18 amino acids. The ends lost 3 bases at V and 2 bases at J; junction bases unmatched: 12. DNA for the CDR3: TGTGCCAGCAGCTTGGGGCCTAGCGGGGGAGGATCACAAGAGACCCAGTACTTC. Protein: CASSLGPSGGGSQETQYF.

Concerning this clone: No conserved phenylalanine or tryptophan ends this CDR3, so it is likely a read error. The CDR3 sequence is CASMQGTHSNQPQHL. The DNA of the CDR3 is TGTGCCAGCATGCAAGGGACTCATAGCAATCAGCCCCAGCATCTT. The chain has TRBV2 and TRBJ1-5; possibly TRBD1 for D (5 bases). Germline CDR1 and CDR2: SNHLY and FYNNEI. V lost 7 bases and J 0 bases, leaving 13 bases between the germline ends. The CDR3 contains 15 residues.

The rearrangement uses TRBV4-2 and TRBJ2-6; TRBD1 aligns across 9 bases. The CDR3 runs 20 residues. Trimming removed 2 bases from V and 1 base from J; junction bases left unmatched: 12. Germline V gene sequence: CDR1 LGHNA, CDR2 YNFKEQ. CDR3 region: CASSQSPGTGFGSGANVLTF. The CDR3 nucleotides are TGTGCCAGCAGCCAAAGCCCGGGGACAGGGTTCGGATCTGGGGCCAACGTCCTGACTTTC.

CDR3 amino acids: CASSRGTLSNQPQHF. The CDR3 DNA reads as TGTGCCAGTAGTCGGGGGACCCTTAGCAATCAGCCCCAGCATTTT. The chain uses TRBV19 and TRBJ1-5; possible D gene TRBD1, 5 bases. Trimming removed 5 bases at V and 0 bases at J, with 11 bases between. This CDR3 is built from 15 residues. The germline CDR1 and CDR2 sequences are LNHDA and SQIVND (reference sequence).

This clone was counted a single time. The chain employs TRBV2 and TRBJ1-3; 9 bases line up with TRBD1. The germline V gene has CDR1 SNHLY and CDR2 FYNNEI. After removal of 5 bases from V and 1 base from J, the junction contained 3 bases not matched to a gene. This CDR3 region has 15 residues. The CDR3 region has the DNA TGTGCCAGCAGTATACAGGGGGCGTCTGGAAACACCATATATTTT. Its translation is CASSIQGASGNTIYF.

This rearrangement joins TRBV27 to TRBJ1-4; the D gene is possibly TRBD1 (5 bases). The CDR3 loop spans 16 amino acids. CDR1 is MNHEY, CDR2 SMNVEV, per germline (reference sequence). Between the trimmed V and J ends, which lost 7 bases and 0 bases, there was a span of 15 bases. The CDR3: CASKPSPGTTNEKLFF. The CDR3 DNA reads as TGTGCCAGCAAACCCTCGCCAGGGACAACTAATGAAAAACTGTTTTTT.

The chain has TRBV11-1 and TRBJ2-1; possibly TRBD1 for D (6 bases). Germline assignment: CDR1 SGHAT and CDR2 FQDESV (reference sequence). Trimming removed 0 bases from V and 7 bases from J, with 10 bases in between. This CDR3 comprises 14 residues. The CDR3 loop is CASSLAAGANEQFF. CDR3 nucleotide sequence: TGTGCCAGCAGCTTAGCGGCAGGGGCGAATGAGCAGTTCTTC. The complete variable domain, with remaining parts taken from reference TRBV11-1 and TRBJ2-1, reads EAEVAQSPRYKITEKSQAVAFWCDPISGHATLYWYRQILGQGPELLVQFQDESVVDDSQLPKDRFSAERLKGVDSTLKIQPAELGDSAMYLCASSLAAGANEQFFGPGTRLTVL.

The rearrangement links TRBV5-1 to TRBJ2-5; 8 positions agree with TRBD2. The CDR3 length is 14 residues. Germline lookup yields CDR1 SGHRS and CDR2 YFSETQ. V was pared by 8 bases and J by 5 bases, with 11 bases of the junction left unmatched. This CDR3 reads CASGSGSRGETQYF. The DNA for the CDR3 is TGCGCCAGTGGCAGCGGGAGTCGAGGGGAGACCCAGTACTTC. The whole variable domain, filled in from reference TRBV5-1 and TRBJ2-5, reads KAGVTQTPRYLIKTRGQQVTLSCSPISGHRSVSWYQQTPGQGLQFLFEYFSETQRNKGNFPGRFSGRQFSNSRSEMNVSTLELGDSALYLCASGSGSRGETQYFGPGTRLLVL.